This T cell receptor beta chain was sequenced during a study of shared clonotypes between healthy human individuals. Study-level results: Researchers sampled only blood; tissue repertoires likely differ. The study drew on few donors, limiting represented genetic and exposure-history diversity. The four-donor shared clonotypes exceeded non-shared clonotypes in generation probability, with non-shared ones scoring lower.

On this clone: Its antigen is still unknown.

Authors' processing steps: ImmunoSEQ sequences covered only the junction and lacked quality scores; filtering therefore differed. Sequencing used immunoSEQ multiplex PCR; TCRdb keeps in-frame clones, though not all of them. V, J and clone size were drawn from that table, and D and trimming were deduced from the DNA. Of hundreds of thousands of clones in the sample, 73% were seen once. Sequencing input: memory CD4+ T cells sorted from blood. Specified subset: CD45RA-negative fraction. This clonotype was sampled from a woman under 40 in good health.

The CDR3 loop reads CASSLGTSGTDTQYF. The CDR3 DNA follows: TGTGCCAGCAGCTTGGGGACTAGCGGCACAGATACGCAGTATTTT. The chain has TRBV5-8 and TRBJ2-3; 9 bases fit TRBD2. CDR3 size: 15 residues. Germline CDR1 and CDR2: SGHTS and YDEGEE. V dropped 0 bases and J dropped 1; count of bases not matched to a gene: 0.